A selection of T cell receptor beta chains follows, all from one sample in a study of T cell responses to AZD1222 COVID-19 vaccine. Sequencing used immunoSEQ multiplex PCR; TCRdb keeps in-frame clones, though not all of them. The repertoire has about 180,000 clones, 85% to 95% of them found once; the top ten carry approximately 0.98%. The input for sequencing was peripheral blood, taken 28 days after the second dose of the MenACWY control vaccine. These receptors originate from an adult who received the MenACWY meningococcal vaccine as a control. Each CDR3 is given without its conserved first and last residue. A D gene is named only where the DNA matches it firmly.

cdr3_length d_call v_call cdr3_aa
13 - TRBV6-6 ASSYEASSYNEQF
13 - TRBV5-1 ASSLAGTGNSPLH
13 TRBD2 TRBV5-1 ASSAGLAGLETQY
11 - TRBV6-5 ASSTWRNSPLH
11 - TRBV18 ASSPGGGYEQY
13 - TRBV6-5 ASSYGQGGGEKLF
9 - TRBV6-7 AATGFYEQY
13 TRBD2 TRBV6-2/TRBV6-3 ASSYAGEGTGELF
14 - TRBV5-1 ASSLMRQGGQETQY
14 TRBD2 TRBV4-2 ASSQVSGGRTDTQY
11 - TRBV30 AWSAGSNEKLF
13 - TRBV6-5 ASSYSRGSNQPQH
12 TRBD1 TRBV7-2 ASRKDRDNEKLF
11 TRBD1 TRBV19 ASSIRGRGGYT
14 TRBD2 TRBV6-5 ASSYSRAGGADTQY
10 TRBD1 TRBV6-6 ASSLGQSGYT
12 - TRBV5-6 ASSLRLAKNIQY
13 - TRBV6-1 ASSDTAQGGTEAF
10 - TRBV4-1 ASSQEYQKAF
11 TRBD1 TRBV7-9 ASTPDRVGGYT
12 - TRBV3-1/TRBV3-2 ASSQVGGLYGYT
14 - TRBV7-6 ASSTASGLNTGELF
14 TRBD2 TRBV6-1 ASSAPLAGYWETQY
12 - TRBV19 ASSNAGSTDTQY